This T cell receptor beta chain was captured by sequencing in a study of OX40 agonist ivuxolimab in advanced cancers. Overall study results and limits: CD4+ and CD8+ blood T cells expanded clonally by week 6 at 0.1 to 3.0 mg/kg.

Only in-frame clones appear in the TCRdb table, and some are missing; sequencing was by immunoSEQ multiplex PCR. The table includes some 86,000 clones, approximately 94% detected once. This CDR3 is built from 17 residues. The germline V gene encodes CDR1 SGHVS and CDR2 FQNEAQ. V lost 5 bases and J lost 0; bases outside the gene matches: 10. Regarding this clone: The target antigen is unknown.

The chain joins TRBV7-8 to TRBJ2-3, with 8 bases aligning to TRBD2. The sequence was obtained from an adult with an advanced solid tumor such as melanoma, head and neck, liver or kidney cancer. The source material was CD4+ or CD8+ T cells sorted from blood, sampled in a trial of the OX40 agonist ivuxolimab. CDR3 bases: TGTGCCAGCAGCCGATGGACTAGCAGGTCTAGCACAGATACGCAGTATTTT. Residues: CASSRWTSRSSTDTQYF.